The 25 T cell receptor beta chains below come from one sample, sequenced in a study of cytomegalovirus exposure and HLA in healthy donors. The PCR made use of 60 Vbeta and 13 Jbeta primers. The method was immunoSEQ multiplex PCR; TCRdb's version includes in-frame clones alone and lacks a portion of them. Among 200,000 to 250,000 clones listed, around 79% were seen once. The sequenced material came from PBMCs. The receptors stem from a girl aged 2-10 years in good health and CMV-seronegative.

The chain carries TRBV14 and TRBJ2-1; 11 bases fit TRBD2. After removal of 2 bases from V and 5 bases from J, the junction contained 5 bases not matched to a gene. The CDR3 is 16 amino acids. CDR1 and CDR2 from the germline V gene are SGHDN and FVKESK. CDR3 protein: CASSQTGLAEHNEQFF. The DNA of the CDR3 is TGTGCCAGCAGCCAAACGGGACTAGCGGAACACAATGAGCAGTTCTTC.

This clone was detected only a few times. The J gene is TRBJ1-2, the V gene TRBV7-2, with 8 bases fitting TRBD1. This CDR3 is built from 16 residues. After removal of 5 bases from V and 3 bases from J, the junction contained 11 bases not matched to a gene. Germline V CDR1 and CDR2: SGHTA, FQGNSA. The CDR3 coding sequence is TGTGCCAGCAGCCGCACCCGGACAGGGTGGGACTATGGCTACACCTTC. Protein: CASSRTRTGWDYGYTF. The whole variable domain, remainder taken from reference TRBV7-2 and TRBJ1-2, is GAGVSQSPSNKVTEKGKDVELRCDPISGHTALYWYRQSLGQGLEFLIYFQGNSAPDKSGLPSDRFSAERTGGSVSTLTIQRTQQEDSAVYLCASSRTRTGWDYGYTFGSGTRLTVV.

This clone was detected a few times. The chain recombines TRBV19 with TRBJ2-5; D ambiguous. This CDR3 contains 12 residues. Germline V gene data show CDR1 as LNHDA and CDR2 as SQIVND (reference sequence). This CDR3 is CANSNPDETQYF. The CDR3 DNA is TGTGCAAACTCCAACCCCGATGAGACCCAGTACTTC.

This clone was seen only once. A junction end diverges from the germline sequence, so it may reflect a read error. The rearrangement joins TRBV4-1 to TRBJ2-7, with 9 positions matching TRBD2. Germline CDR1 reads MGHRA; CDR2 reads YSYEKL. The CDR3 runs 13 residues. The CDR3 is CAGSPSGAYEQYF. The DNA for the CDR3 is TGCGCCGGCAGCCCTAGCGGGGCCTACGAGCAGTACTTC.

The chain has TRBV20-1 and TRBJ2-3; D ambiguous. The CDR3 length is 11 residues. Germline V lookup: CDR1 DFQATT, CDR2 SNEGSKA (reference sequence). Trimming took off 2 bases at V and 14 bases at J, with 14 bases between the two ends. CDR3 in amino acids: CSARLNWAAYF. The CDR3 nucleotides are TGCAGTGCTAGACTAAACTGGGCCGCGTATTTT.

Turning to this clone: The junction differs from germline at one of its ends, possibly a read error. The chain has TRBV18 and TRBJ1-5; a weak D match, TRBD1 (6 bases). The CDR3 length is 13 residues. Germline CDR1 is KGHSH and CDR2 is LQKENI. CDR3 protein: CASSSNTLRDKDF. DNA for the CDR3: TGTGCCAGCTCAAGTAACACGCTCCGGGACAAGGATTTT.

The gene calls are TRBV5-1 and TRBJ2-7; 9 bases map to TRBD1. Germline V gene data show CDR1 as SGHRS and CDR2 as YFSETQ. Unmatched junction bases numbered 9, after V lost 4 bases and J lost 7 bases. The CDR3 is made up of 14 amino acids. The CDR3 DNA follows: TGCGCCAGCAGCAGGGGACAGGGCCCAGGGGAGCAGTACTTC. Amino acids: CASSRGQGPGEQYF.

This clone was detected only once. J is TRBJ2-3 and V is TRBV9; possibly TRBD2 for D (6 bases). V was pared by 0 bases and J by 2 bases, with 7 bases between. Germline-derived CDR1 and CDR2 are SGDLS and YYNGEE. This CDR3 is 14 amino acids long. The DNA of the CDR3 is TGTGCCAGCAGCGTAGGGGGGGTCACAGATACGCAGTATTTT. This sequence encodes CASSVGGVTDTQYF.

The rearrangement joins TRBV27 to TRBJ2-2; 8 bases are shared with TRBD2. Trimming at V came to 3 bases and at J to 4 bases, leaving 1 base not matched to a gene. Germline lookup yields CDR1 MNHEY and CDR2 SMNVEV (reference sequence). The CDR3 has 14 amino acids. In DNA, the CDR3 is TGTGCCAGCAGTTTGGCGGGGGGCACCGGGGAGCTGTTTTTT. Translating gives CASSLAGGTGELFF.

The rearrangement uses TRBV18 and TRBJ1-3; D ambiguous. CDR1 is KGHSH, CDR2 LQKENI, per germline. V was cut by 3 bases and J by 2 bases, with 14 bases left in between. The CDR3 runs to 16 residues. CDR3 nucleotides: TGTGCCAGCTCACCGTCGGTTCAAAGCGCTGGAAACACCATATATTTT. As protein: CASSPSVQSAGNTIYF.

The chain recombines TRBV7-9 with TRBJ1-1; TRBD1 matches 12 bases. The CDR3 covers 18 residues. The J segment lost 7 bases and the V segment lost 8 bases, leaving 20 bases of the junction unmatched. From germline, CDR1 is SEHNR and CDR2 FQNEAQ (reference sequence). Here the CDR3 reads CASRAISNHGTGGDEAFF. The CDR3 region has the DNA TGTGCCAGCCGCGCGATATCCAACCACGGGACAGGGGGCGATGAAGCTTTCTTT.

The V call is TRBV5-4, the J call TRBJ1-1; 8 positions agree with TRBD1. The CDR3 runs to 17 residues. Germline CDR1 reads SGHNT; CDR2 reads YYREEE (reference sequence). Trimming cost V 4 bases and J 4 bases; bases outside gene matches: 15. The CDR3 DNA follows: TGTGCCAGCAGCCTCTTGGGGACAGGAGTAGGGGCCACTGAAGCTTTCTTT. Translating it yields CASSLLGTGVGATEAFF.

This chain links TRBV2 with TRBJ2-2, with D unresolved. The V end lost 5 bases, the J end lost 1 base, and 8 bases lay between the germline ends. Looked up from germline, CDR1 is SNHLY and CDR2 is FYNNEI. CDR3 length: 14 amino acids. CDR3 DNA: TGTGCCAGCAGTTTACTCGTGAACACCGGGGAGCTGTTTTTT. Residues: CASSLLVNTGELFF. Supplemented by reference TRBV2 and TRBJ2-2, the full variable domain reads EPEVTQTPSHQVTQMGQEVILRCVPISNHLYFYWYRQILGQKVEFLVSFYNNEISEKSEIFDDQFSVERPDGSNFTLKIRSTKLEDSAMYFCASSLLVNTGELFFGEGSRLTVL.

The rearrangement joins TRBV10-1 to TRBJ2-7; D is unresolved. Germline V gives CDR1 WNHNN, CDR2 SYGVQD (reference sequence). Deletions cut 5 bases from V and 2 bases from J, with 13 bases between. The CDR3 runs to 14 residues. The CDR3 protein is CASSSSYPPYEQYF. The CDR3 nucleotides are TGCGCCAGCAGTTCTTCCTATCCTCCCTACGAGCAGTACTTC.

The V gene is TRBV5-4, the J gene TRBJ2-3; possible D gene TRBD2, 6 bases. Germline CDR1 SGHNT, CDR2 YYREEE (reference sequence). CDR3 length: 13 residues. With 5 bases removed from V and 5 bases from J, the gap between germline ends came to 12 bases. The CDR3 DNA reads as TGTGCCAGCAGGGGAGGTCTTGGAGATACGCAGTATTTT. The encoded protein is CASRGGLGDTQYF.

This chain connects TRBV2 to TRBJ1-4, with 9 positions matching TRBD1. J lost 12 bases, V lost 8 bases, and 13 bases had no gene match. Germline lookup yields CDR1 SNHLY and CDR2 FYNNEI. The CDR3 has 14 residues. The CDR3 bases are TGTGCCAGCGACCGGGACAGGGCCCTCCGAGAACTGTTTTTT. Its translation is CASDRDRALRELFF.

CDR3 in amino acids: CASRDSSYEQYF. The CDR3 nucleotides are TGTGCCAGCAGGGACAGTTCCTACGAGCAGTACTTC. This sequence joins TRBV25-1 and TRBJ2-5; a weak D match, TRBD1 (6 bases). The J call could be wrong; TRBJ2-7 is a better fit for the DNA end. Germline CDR1 and CDR2: MGHDK and SYGVNS. The CDR3 has 12 amino acids.

This chain uses TRBV12-5 with TRBJ1-2; 10 nucleotides match TRBD1. The V segment lost 6 bases and the J segment 3 bases; nucleotides outside the gene matches: 13. In germline, CDR1 is LGHNT, CDR2 FRNRAP. The CDR3 loop spans 17 amino acids. CDR3 protein: CASGITGQGTAYYGYTF. The CDR3 nucleotides read TGTGCTAGTGGAATTACGGGACAGGGGACGGCTTACTATGGCTACACCTTC. Supplemented by reference TRBV12-5 and TRBJ1-2, the full variable domain reads DARVTQTPRHKVTEMGQEVTMRCQPILGHNTVFWYRQTMMQGLELLAYFRNRAPLDDSGMPKDRFSAEMPDATLATLKIQPSEPRDSAVYFCASGITGQGTAYYGYTFGSGTRLTVV.

This rearrangement joins TRBV7-9 to TRBJ2-1, with TRBD1 matching over 8 bases. The junction had 7 bases not matched to a gene; V was cut back by 5 bases and J by 1 base. CDR1 is SEHNR, CDR2 FQNEAQ, per germline (reference sequence). This CDR3 contains 16 residues. CDR3 sequence: CASSRPGTGSYNEQFF. The CDR3 bases are TGTGCCAGCAGCCGGCCCGGGACAGGATCCTACAATGAGCAGTTCTTC.

V is TRBV19 and J is TRBJ1-2, with TRBD1 as a possible D gene (5 bases). Per germline, CDR1 LNHDA and CDR2 SQIVND (reference sequence). The V and J ends lost 0 bases and 1 base respectively, with 12 bases between them. There are 16 residues in the CDR3. The CDR3 DNA is TGTGCCAGTAGTATAGATCAGCGGGGGGTTAACTATGGCTACACCTTC. This gives the protein CASSIDQRGVNYGYTF. Full variable domain (rest looked up from reference TRBV19 and TRBJ1-2): DGGITQSPKYLFRKEGQNVTLSCEQNLNHDAMYWYRQDPGQGLRLIYYSQIVNDFQKGDIAEGYSVSREKKESFPLTVTSAQKNPTAFYLCASSIDQRGVNYGYTFGSGTRLTVV.

The rearrangement links TRBV5-1 to TRBJ1-2, with 7 nucleotides matching TRBD1. The junction had 11 bases not matched to a gene; V was cut back by 3 bases and J by 3 bases. In germline, CDR1 is SGHRS, CDR2 YFSETQ. This CDR3 comprises 16 residues. CDR3 protein: CASSSTLQGKDYGYTF. CDR3 nucleotides: TGCGCCAGCAGCTCTACATTACAGGGGAAGGACTATGGCTACACCTTC. Variable domain in full (rest from reference TRBV5-1 and TRBJ1-2): KAGVTQTPRYLIKTRGQQVTLSCSPISGHRSVSWYQQTPGQGLQFLFEYFSETQRNKGNFPGRFSGRQFSNSRSEMNVSTLELGDSALYLCASSSTLQGKDYGYTFGSGTRLTVV.

The V and J genes are TRBV9 and TRBJ2-1, with no clear D. The length of the CDR3 is 13 residues. V gave up 4 bases and J gave up 0 bases, with 5 bases separating them. Germline V CDR1 and CDR2: SGDLS, YYNGEE. The DNA of the CDR3 is TGTGCCAGCAGCTTGAGCTCCTACAATGAGCAGTTCTTC. It is translated as CASSLSSYNEQFF.

The chain carries TRBV5-8 and TRBJ1-2; the D is unclear. Trimming took off 2 bases at V and 5 bases at J, with 10 bases between the two ends. The CDR3 is 13 amino acids. Germline CDR1 is SGHTS and CDR2 is YDEGEE. The CDR3 region has the DNA TGTGCCAGCAGCTTTGGGCCGTTTTATGGCTACACCTTC. Translation: CASSFGPFYGYTF. The whole variable domain, filled in from reference TRBV5-8 and TRBJ1-2, reads EAGVTQSPTHLIKTRGQQATLRCSPISGHTSVYWYQQALGLGLQFLLWYDEGEERNRGNFPPRFSGRQFPNYSSELNVNALELEDSALYLCASSFGPFYGYTFGSGTRLTVV.

This chain links TRBV18 with TRBJ1-2, with a weak D call TRBD1 (6 bases). Trimming cost V 1 base and J 4 bases, with 13 bases left between them. There are 15 residues in the CDR3. CDR1 is KGHSH and CDR2 is LQKENI in the germline V gene. CDR3 sequence reads: CASSPRQDPSYGYTF. The CDR3 nucleotides are TGTGCCAGCTCACCACGACAGGATCCCTCCTATGGCTACACCTTC.

This chain uses TRBV10-1 with TRBJ2-3; D gene ambiguous. The length of the CDR3 is 15 residues. Germline V gives CDR1 WNHNN, CDR2 SYGVQD (reference sequence). Trimming removed 0 bases from V and 5 bases from J, with 12 bases in between. The CDR3 DNA follows: TGCGCCAGCAGTGAGTCGAATCAGCTAGTAGATACGCAGTATTTT. Its protein is CASSESNQLVDTQYF.